The present entry profiles one T cell receptor beta chain with its context. The sample comes from a study of blood T cell repertoires in COVID-19. Study-wide context: PBMCs, B-cell-depleted T cells, or T cells were the source of the cDNA or gDNA that made up the material.

As processed by the authors: From reference gene primer amplification, estimates of nucleated cell counts were derived. Repertoires were generated with immunoSEQ multiplex PCR, while TCRdb's copy carries only in-frame clones and drops some. That table supplies the V and J calls and clone size; D and trimming were determined from the DNA. The data hold about 330,000 clones, with over 70% observed a single time. Residents of about two dozen US areas, aged about 18 to 95 years, made up the participants. Cohort 3 donors were reported recovered after two negative PCRs, clearance, or symptom resolution. The CDR3 has 15 residues. The V end lost 0 bases, the J end lost 5 bases, and 13 bases lay between the germline ends. CDR1 SGHTA and CDR2 FQGNSA come from the germline V gene.

The TCR sequence derives from a man aged 30 to 39 who had recovered from COVID-19. Material for sequencing was PBMCs or T cells enriched from blood (not recorded which). The V gene is TRBV7-2, the J gene TRBJ2-5; D might be TRBD1 (5 bases). CDR3 loop: CASSLAHDSWETQYF. DNA of the CDR3: TGTGCCAGCAGCTTAGCGCACGACAGCTGGGAGACCCAGTACTTC.